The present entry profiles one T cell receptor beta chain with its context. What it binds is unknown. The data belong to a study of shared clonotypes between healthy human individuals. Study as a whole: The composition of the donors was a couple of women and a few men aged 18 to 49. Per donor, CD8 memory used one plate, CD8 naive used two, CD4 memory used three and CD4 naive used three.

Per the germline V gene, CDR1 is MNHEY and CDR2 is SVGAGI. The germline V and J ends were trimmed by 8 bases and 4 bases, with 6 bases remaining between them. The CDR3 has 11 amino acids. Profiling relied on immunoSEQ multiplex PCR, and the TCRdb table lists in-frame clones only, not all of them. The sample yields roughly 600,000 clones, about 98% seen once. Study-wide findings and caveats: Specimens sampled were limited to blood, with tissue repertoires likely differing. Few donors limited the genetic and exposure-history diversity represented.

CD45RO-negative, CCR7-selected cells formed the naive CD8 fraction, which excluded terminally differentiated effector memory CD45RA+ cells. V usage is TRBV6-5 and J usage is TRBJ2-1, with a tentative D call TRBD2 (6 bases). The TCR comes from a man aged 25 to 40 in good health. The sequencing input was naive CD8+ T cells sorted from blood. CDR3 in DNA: TGTGCCAGCGGGAGGTACAATGAGCAGTTCTTC. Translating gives CASGRYNEQFF.